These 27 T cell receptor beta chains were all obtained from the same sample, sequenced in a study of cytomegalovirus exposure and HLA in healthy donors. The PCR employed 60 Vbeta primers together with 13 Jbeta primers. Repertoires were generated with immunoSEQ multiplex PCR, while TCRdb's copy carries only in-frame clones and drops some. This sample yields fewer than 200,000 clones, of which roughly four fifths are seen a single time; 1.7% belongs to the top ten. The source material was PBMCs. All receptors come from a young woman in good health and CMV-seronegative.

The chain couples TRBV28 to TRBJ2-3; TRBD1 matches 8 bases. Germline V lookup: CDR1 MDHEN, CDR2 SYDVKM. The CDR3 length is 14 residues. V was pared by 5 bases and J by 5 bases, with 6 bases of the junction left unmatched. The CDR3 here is CASSPDRERDTQYF. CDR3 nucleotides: TGTGCCAGCAGTCCGGACAGGGAGAGAGATACGCAGTATTTT.

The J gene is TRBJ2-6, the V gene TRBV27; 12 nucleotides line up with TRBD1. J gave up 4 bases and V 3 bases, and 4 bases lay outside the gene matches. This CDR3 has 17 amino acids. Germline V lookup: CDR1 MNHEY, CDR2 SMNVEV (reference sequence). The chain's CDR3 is CASSFRDRGPGANVLTF. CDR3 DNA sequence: TGTGCCAGCAGTTTTCGGGACAGGGGGCCGGGGGCCAACGTCCTGACTTTC.

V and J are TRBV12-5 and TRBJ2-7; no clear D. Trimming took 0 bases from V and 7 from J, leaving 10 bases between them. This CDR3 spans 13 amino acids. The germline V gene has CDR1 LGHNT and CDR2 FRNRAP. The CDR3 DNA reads TGTGCTAGTGGTTTGGTAGGAGCGAGAGAGCAGTACTTC. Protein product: CASGLVGAREQYF.

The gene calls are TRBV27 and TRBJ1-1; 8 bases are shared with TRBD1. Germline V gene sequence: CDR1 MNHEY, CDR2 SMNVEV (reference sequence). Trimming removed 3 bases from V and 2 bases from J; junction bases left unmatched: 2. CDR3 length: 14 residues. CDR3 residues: CASSLTGDNTEAFF. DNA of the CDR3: TGTGCCAGCAGTTTGACAGGGGATAACACTGAAGCTTTCTTT.

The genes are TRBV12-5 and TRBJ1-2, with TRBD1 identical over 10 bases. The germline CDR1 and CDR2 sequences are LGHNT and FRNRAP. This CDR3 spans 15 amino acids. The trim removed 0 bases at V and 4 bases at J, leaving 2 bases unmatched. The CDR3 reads CASGLVRDRGYGYTF. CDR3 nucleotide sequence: TGTGCTAGTGGTTTGGTACGGGACAGGGGCTATGGCTACACCTTC.

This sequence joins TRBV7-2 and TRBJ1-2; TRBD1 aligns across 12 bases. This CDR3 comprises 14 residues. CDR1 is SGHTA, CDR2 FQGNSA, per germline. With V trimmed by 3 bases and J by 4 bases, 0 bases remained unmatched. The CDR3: CASSLGQGAYGYTF. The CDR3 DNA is TGTGCCAGCAGCTTGGGACAGGGGGCCTATGGCTACACCTTC.

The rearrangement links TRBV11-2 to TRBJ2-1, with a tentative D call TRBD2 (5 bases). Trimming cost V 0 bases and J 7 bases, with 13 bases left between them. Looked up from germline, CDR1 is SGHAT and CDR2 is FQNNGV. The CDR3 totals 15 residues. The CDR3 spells CASSLDGGSVNEQFF. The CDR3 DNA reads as TGTGCCAGCAGCTTAGATGGAGGCAGCGTGAATGAGCAGTTCTTC.

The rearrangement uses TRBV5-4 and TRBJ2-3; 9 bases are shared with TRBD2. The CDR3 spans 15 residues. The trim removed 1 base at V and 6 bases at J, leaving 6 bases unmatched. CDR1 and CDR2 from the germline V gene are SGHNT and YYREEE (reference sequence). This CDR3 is CASSLIAGDADTQYF. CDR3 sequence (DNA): TGTGCCAGCAGCTTGATAGCGGGAGACGCGGATACGCAGTATTTT. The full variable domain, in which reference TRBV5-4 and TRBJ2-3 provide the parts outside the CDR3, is ETGVTQSPTHLIKTRGQQVTLRCSSQSGHNTVSWYQQALGQGPQFIFQYYREEENGRGNFPPRFSGLQFPNYSSELNVNALELDDSALYLCASSLIAGDADTQYFGPGTRLTVL.

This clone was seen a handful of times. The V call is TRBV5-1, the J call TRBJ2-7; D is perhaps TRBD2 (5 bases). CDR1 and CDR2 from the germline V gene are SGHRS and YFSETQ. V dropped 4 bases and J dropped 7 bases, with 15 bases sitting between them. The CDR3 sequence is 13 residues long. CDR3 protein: CASSAEDGWEQYF. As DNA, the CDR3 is TGCGCCAGCAGCGCGGAGGACGGCTGGGAGCAGTACTTC.

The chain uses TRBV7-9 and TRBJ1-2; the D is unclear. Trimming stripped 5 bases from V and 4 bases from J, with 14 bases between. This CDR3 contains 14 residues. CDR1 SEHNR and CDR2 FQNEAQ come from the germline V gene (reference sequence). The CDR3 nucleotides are TGTGCCAGCAGCGTGATTGGAGAGGGCTATGGCTACACCTTC. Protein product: CASSVIGEGYGYTF. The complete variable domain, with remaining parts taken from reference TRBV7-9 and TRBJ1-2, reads DTGVSQNPRHKITKRGQNVTFRCDPISEHNRLYWYRQTLGQGPEFLTYFQNEAQLEKSRLLSDRFSAERPKGSFSTLEIQRTEQGDSAMYLCASSVIGEGYGYTFGSGTRLTVV.

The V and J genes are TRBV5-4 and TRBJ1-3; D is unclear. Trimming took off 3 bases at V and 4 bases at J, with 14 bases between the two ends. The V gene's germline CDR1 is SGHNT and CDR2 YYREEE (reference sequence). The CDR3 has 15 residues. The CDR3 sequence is CASSSPGSGGNTIYF. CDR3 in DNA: TGTGCCAGCAGCTCTCCGGGATCCGGGGGAAACACCATATATTTT.

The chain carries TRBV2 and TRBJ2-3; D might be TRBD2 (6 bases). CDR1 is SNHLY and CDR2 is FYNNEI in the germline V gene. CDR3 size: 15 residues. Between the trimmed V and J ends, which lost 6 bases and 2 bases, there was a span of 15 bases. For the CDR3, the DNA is TGTGCCAGCAGAGCCGGGACTCGTAACACAGATACGCAGTATTTT. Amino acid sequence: CASRAGTRNTDTQYF.

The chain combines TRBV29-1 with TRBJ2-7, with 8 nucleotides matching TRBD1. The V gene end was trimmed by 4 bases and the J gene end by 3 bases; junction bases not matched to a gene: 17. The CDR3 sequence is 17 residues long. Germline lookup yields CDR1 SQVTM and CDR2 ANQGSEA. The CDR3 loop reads CSVGGLPLTGGNYEQYF. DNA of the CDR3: TGCAGCGTTGGGGGCCTTCCCTTAACAGGGGGGAACTACGAGCAGTACTTC.

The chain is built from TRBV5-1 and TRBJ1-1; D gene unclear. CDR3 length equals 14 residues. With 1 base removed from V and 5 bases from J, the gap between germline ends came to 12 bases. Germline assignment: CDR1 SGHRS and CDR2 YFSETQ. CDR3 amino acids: CASSLSQYGTEAFF. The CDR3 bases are TGCGCCAGCAGCTTGAGTCAGTATGGTACTGAAGCTTTCTTT.

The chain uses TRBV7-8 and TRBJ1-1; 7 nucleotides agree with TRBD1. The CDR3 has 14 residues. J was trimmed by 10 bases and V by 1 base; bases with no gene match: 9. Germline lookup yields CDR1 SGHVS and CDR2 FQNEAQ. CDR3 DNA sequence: TGTGCCAGCAGCTTAGATCAAGGGGGCAGGAGAGCTTTCTTT. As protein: CASSLDQGGRRAFF.

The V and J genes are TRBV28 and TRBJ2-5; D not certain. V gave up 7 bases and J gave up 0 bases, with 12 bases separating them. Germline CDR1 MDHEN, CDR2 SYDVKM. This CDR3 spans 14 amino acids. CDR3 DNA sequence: TGTGCCAGCAATTCCCGAGCGTACCAAGAGACCCAGTACTTC. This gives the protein CASNSRAYQETQYF.

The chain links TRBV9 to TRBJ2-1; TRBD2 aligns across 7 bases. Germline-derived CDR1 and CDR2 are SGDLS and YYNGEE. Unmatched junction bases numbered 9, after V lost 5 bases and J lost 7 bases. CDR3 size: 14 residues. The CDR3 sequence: CASSRGEYGNEQFF. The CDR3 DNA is TGTGCCAGCAGTCGGGGGGAGTATGGGAATGAGCAGTTCTTC. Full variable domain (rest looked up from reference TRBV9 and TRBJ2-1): DSGVTQTPKHLITATGQRVTLRCSPRSGDLSVYWYQQSLDQGLQFLIQYYNGEERAKGNILERFSAQQFPDLHSELNLSSLELGDSALYFCASSRGEYGNEQFFGPGTRLTVL.

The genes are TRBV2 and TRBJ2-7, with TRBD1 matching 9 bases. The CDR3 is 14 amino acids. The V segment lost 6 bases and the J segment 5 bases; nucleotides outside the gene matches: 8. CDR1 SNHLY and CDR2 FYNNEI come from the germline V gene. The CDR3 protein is CASSRDRDVNEQYF. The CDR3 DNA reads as TGTGCCAGCAGCCGGGACAGGGACGTCAACGAGCAGTACTTC.

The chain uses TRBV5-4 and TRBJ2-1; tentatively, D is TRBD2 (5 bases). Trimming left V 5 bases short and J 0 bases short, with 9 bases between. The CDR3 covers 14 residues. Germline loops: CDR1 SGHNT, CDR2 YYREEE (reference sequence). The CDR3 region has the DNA TGTGCCAGCAGTTTTGGGAGCTCCTACAATGAGCAGTTCTTC. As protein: CASSFGSSYNEQFF.

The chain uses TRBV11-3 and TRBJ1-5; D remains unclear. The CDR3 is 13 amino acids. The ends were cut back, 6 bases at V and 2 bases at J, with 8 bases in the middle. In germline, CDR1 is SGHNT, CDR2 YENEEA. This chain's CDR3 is CASSRQGNQPQHF. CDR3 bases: TGTGCCAGCAGTCGACAAGGCAATCAGCCCCAGCATTTT.

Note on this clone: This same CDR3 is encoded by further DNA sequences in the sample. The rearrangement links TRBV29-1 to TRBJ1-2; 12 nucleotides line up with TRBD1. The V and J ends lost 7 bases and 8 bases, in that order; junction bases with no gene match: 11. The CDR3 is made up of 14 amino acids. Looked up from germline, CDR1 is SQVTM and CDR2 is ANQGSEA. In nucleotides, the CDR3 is TGCAGCGGCCTGGGGGGGACAGGGGGCAGCGGCTACACCTTC. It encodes CSGLGGTGGSGYTF.

Here the CDR3 DNA reads TGTGCCACTAAACCGGGACAGGGGACAACCTACGAGCAGTACTTC. Translated: CATKPGQGTTYEQYF. This chain connects TRBV19 to TRBJ2-7, with 10 bases that match TRBD1. The V gene end was trimmed by 10 bases and the J gene end by 2 bases; junction bases not matched to a gene: 11. Looked up from germline, CDR1 is LNHDA and CDR2 is SQIVND (reference sequence). The CDR3 totals 15 residues.

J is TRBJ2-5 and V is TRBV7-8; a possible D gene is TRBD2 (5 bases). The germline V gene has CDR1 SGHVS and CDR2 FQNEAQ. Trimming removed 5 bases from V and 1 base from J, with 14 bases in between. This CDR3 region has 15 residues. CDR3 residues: CASSPTSGFQETQYF. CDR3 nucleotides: TGTGCCAGCAGCCCCACGTCGGGGTTCCAAGAGACCCAGTACTTC.

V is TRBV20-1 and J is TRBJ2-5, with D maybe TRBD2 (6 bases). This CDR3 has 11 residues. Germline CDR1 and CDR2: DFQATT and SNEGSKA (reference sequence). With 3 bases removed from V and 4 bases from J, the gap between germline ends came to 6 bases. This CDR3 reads CSARGGETQYF. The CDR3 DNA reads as TGCAGTGCTAGGGGGGGAGAGACCCAGTACTTC.

The CDR3 protein is CASSLNGIPNHQPQHF. DNA of the CDR3: TGTGCCAGCAGCTTAAACGGGATACCAAACCATCAGCCCCAGCATTTT. V and J are TRBV7-2 and TRBJ1-5; D not resolved. The V end was cut by 2 bases, the J end by 5 bases, with 16 bases between. Germline loops: CDR1 SGHTA, CDR2 FQGNSA. The CDR3 has 16 residues.

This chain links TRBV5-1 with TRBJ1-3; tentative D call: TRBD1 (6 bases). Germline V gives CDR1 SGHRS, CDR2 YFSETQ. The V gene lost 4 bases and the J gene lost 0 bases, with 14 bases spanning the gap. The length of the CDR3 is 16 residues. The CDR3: CASSTRTAISGNTIYF. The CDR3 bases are TGCGCCAGCAGCACCAGGACAGCGATCTCTGGAAACACCATATATTTT.

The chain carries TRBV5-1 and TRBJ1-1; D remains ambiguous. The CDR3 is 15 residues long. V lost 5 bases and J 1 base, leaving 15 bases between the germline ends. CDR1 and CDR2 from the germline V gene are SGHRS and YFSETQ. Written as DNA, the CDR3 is TGCGCCAGCAGGAGGGTCATGACGGAGAACACTGAAGCTTTCTTT. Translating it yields CASRRVMTENTEAFF.